One T cell receptor beta chain is described in this entry. This sample was included in a study of blood T cell repertoires in COVID-19. About the study: Sites across the United States, Italy and Spain contributed samples from acute and convalescent COVID-19. T cells, B-cell-depleted T cells, or PBMCs provided the cDNA or gDNA that served as material.

Source study methods: Estimates of nucleated cell counts were drawn from the amplification of reference gene primers. Using immunoSEQ multiplex PCR, the repertoire was profiled, and TCRdb retains in-frame clones only, with some absent. V, J and clone size are taken as reported in that table, and D and trimming were inferred from the DNA itself. The sample contains some 66,000 clones, approximately 80% of which appear only once. The trim removed 6 bases at V and 4 bases at J, leaving 10 bases unmatched. The germline gives CDR1 MNHEY, CDR2 SMNVEV (reference sequence). The CDR3 sequence is 15 residues long.

The TCR comes from a man between 60 and 75 years old with acute or convalescent COVID-19. Sequenced: peripheral blood. V and J are TRBV27 and TRBJ2-5, with TRBD2 matching 8 bases. CDR3 nucleotides: TGTGCCAGCAGGAAAGCGGGGGCCCTGGCAGAGACCCAGTACTTC. Translating gives CASRKAGALAETQYF.